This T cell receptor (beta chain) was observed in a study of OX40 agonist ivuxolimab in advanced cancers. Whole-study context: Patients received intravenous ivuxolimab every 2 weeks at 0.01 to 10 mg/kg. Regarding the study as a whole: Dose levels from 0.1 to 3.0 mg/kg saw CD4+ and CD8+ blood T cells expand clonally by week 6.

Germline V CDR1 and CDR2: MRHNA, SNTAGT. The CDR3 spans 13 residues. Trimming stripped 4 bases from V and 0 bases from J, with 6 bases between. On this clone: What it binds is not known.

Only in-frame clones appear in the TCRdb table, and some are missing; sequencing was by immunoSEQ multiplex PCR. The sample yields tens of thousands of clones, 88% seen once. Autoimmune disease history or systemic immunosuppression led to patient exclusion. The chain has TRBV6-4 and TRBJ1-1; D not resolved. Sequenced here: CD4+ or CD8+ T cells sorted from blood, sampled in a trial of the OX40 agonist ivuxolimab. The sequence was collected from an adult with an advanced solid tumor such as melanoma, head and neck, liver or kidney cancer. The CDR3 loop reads CASSVQLNTEAFF. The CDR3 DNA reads TGTGCCAGCAGTGTTCAGCTGAACACTGAAGCTTTCTTT.